The 28 T cell receptor beta chains in this list originate from one sample, sequenced in a study of OX40 agonist ivuxolimab in advanced cancers. Sequenced by immunoSEQ multiplex PCR; TCRdb stores in-frame clones only, minus some. The sample yields 60,000 to 85,000 clones, 90% seen once. The source material was CD4+ or CD8+ T cells sorted from blood, sampled in a trial of the OX40 agonist ivuxolimab. All receptors derive from an adult with an advanced solid tumor such as melanoma, head and neck, liver or kidney cancer.

The chain combines TRBV30 with TRBJ2-5, with D perhaps matching TRBD1 (6 bases). Germline CDR1 and CDR2: GTSNPN and SVGIG (reference sequence). The V gene lost 3 bases and the J gene lost 4 bases, with 15 bases spanning the gap. The CDR3 sequence is 14 residues long. The CDR3 region is CAWSLQGSRETQYF. CDR3 in DNA: TGTGCCTGGAGCCTACAGGGTTCACGAGAGACCCAGTACTTC.

The V gene is TRBV2, the J gene TRBJ2-5, with D unclear. The ends were cut back, 6 bases at V and 4 bases at J, with 12 bases in the middle. CDR1 is SNHLY, CDR2 FYNNEI, per germline. The CDR3 spans 13 residues. The CDR3 here is CASSLVVLETQYF. Written as DNA, the CDR3 is TGTGCCAGCAGCTTGGTAGTATTAGAGACCCAGTACTTC.

The chain uses TRBV5-8 and TRBJ2-1; D perhaps matches TRBD2 (7 bases). Trimming stripped 0 bases from V and 0 bases from J, with 13 bases between. Germline assignment: CDR1 SGHTS and CDR2 YDEGEE. This CDR3 has 17 amino acids. In nucleotides, the CDR3 is TGTGCCAGCAGCTTGGCCGGGGGGCCTAGCTCCTACAATGAGCAGTTCTTC. It codes for CASSLAGGPSSYNEQFF. Full variable domain (outside the CDR3, taken from reference TRBV5-8 and TRBJ2-1): EAGVTQSPTHLIKTRGQQATLRCSPISGHTSVYWYQQALGLGLQFLLWYDEGEERNRGNFPPRFSGRQFPNYSSELNVNALELEDSALYLCASSLAGGPSSYNEQFFGPGTRLTVL.

This rearrangement joins TRBV10-1 to TRBJ1-5; 10 bases fit TRBD1. The V gene's germline CDR1 is WNHNN and CDR2 SYGVQD (reference sequence). This CDR3 is built from 14 residues. Trimming cost V 3 bases and J 6 bases; bases outside gene matches: 2. The CDR3 DNA is TGCGCCAGCAGTGACTGGGACAGGGGTCAGCCCCAGCATTTT. It yields the protein CASSDWDRGQPQHF.

The V call is TRBV6-6, the J call TRBJ2-7; D not resolved. Deletions cut 5 bases from V and 5 bases from J, with 13 bases between. This CDR3 is 13 amino acids long. Germline V gives CDR1 MNHNY, CDR2 SVGAGI (reference sequence). The CDR3 region is CASSRLGHDEQYF. CDR3 nucleotides: TGTGCCAGCAGTCGTTTGGGTCATGACGAGCAGTACTTC.

This rearrangement joins TRBV14 to TRBJ1-2; D is unresolved. CDR3 length: 15 residues. Per the germline V gene, CDR1 is SGHDN and CDR2 is FVKESK. V was clipped by 0 bases and J by 4 bases, with 12 bases between them. The CDR3 is CASSQDLRVGYGYTF. For the CDR3, the DNA is TGTGCCAGCAGCCAAGATCTACGGGTAGGCTATGGCTACACCTTC.

This chain uses TRBV5-4 with TRBJ2-3; TRBD1 matches 8 bases. V was pared by 4 bases and J by 4 bases, with 8 bases of the junction left unmatched. This CDR3 has 15 amino acids. Germline CDR1 and CDR2: SGHNT and YYREEE (reference sequence). The CDR3 sequence is CASSPTDRVPDTQYF. The CDR3 nucleotides are TGTGCCAGCAGCCCAACGGACAGGGTCCCAGATACGCAGTATTTT.

This clone has only a few counts. The rearrangement uses TRBV6-5 and TRBJ2-5; no reliable D call. The CDR3 is 14 amino acids. V dropped 2 bases and J dropped 5 bases, with 12 bases sitting between them. Germline V gene sequence: CDR1 MNHEY, CDR2 SVGAGI. CDR3 amino acids: CASSYRARWETQYF. The CDR3 nucleotides are TGTGCCAGCAGTTACCGGGCCCGATGGGAGACCCAGTACTTC.

This clone showed up just a few times. The rearrangement joins TRBV30 to TRBJ1-1; tentative D call: TRBD1 (6 bases). V was trimmed by 5 bases and J by 4 bases, leaving 11 bases between them. The CDR3 totals 12 residues. Germline V CDR1 and CDR2: GTSNPN, SVGIG (reference sequence). CDR3 coding DNA: TGTGCCTGGGGAATAGGGGGCACTGAAGCTTTCTTT. It translates to CAWGIGGTEAFF.

This chain uses TRBV13 with TRBJ2-3; D gene uncertain. CDR3 length: 16 amino acids. Germline V CDR1 and CDR2: PRHDT, FYEKMQ (reference sequence). Trimming took 5 bases from V and 7 from J, leaving 22 bases between them. CDR3 coding DNA: TGTGCCAGCAGCCTCAAAGGAGCAACCGCCGAATATACGCAGTATTTT. This sequence encodes CASSLKGATAEYTQYF.

V usage is TRBV4-1 and J usage is TRBJ2-3; TRBD2 might be the D (8 bases). CDR1 MGHRA and CDR2 YSYEKL come from the germline V gene. V was trimmed by 5 bases and J by 3 bases, leaving 15 bases between them. The CDR3 loop spans 15 amino acids. CDR3 sequence: CASSRGRGVTDTQYF. The CDR3 DNA reads as TGCGCCAGCAGCAGGGGGCGGGGGGTGACAGATACGCAGTATTTT.

V is TRBV4-2 and J is TRBJ1-1, with D possibly TRBD1 on 6 matching bases. This CDR3 contains 16 residues. Trimming left V 0 bases short and J 2 bases short, with 13 bases between. From germline, CDR1 is LGHNA and CDR2 YNFKEQ. The CDR3: CASSQDFKQGNTEAFF. The CDR3 DNA sequence: TGTGCCAGCAGCCAAGATTTCAAACAGGGAAACACTGAAGCTTTCTTT.

The table lists this clone with a count of one. J is TRBJ1-5 and V is TRBV6-5; 8 nucleotides line up with TRBD1. Germline CDR1 reads MNHEY; CDR2 reads SVGAGI. V was clipped by 7 bases and J by 2 bases; unmatched bases: 1. The CDR3 runs to 13 residues. The CDR3 coding sequence is TGTGCCAGCACGACAGGGGGCAATCAGCCCCAGCATTTT. Its protein product is CASTTGGNQPQHF.

The chain carries TRBV30 and TRBJ1-1, with D perhaps matching TRBD1 (5 bases). Germline CDR1 GTSNPN, CDR2 SVGIG (reference sequence). This CDR3 comprises 15 residues. The germline V and J ends were trimmed by 0 bases and 0 bases, with 11 bases remaining between them. The DNA of the CDR3 is TGTGCCTGGAGTGTCGCCGGGACCTTGAACACTGAAGCTTTCTTT. Its translation is CAWSVAGTLNTEAFF.

This clone appeared a few times. The chain couples TRBV27 to TRBJ1-1; D gene ambiguous. The V gene lost 3 bases and the J gene lost 0 bases, with 8 bases spanning the gap. The V gene's germline CDR1 is MNHEY and CDR2 SMNVEV (reference sequence). CDR3 size: 14 residues. CDR3 nucleotide sequence: TGTGCCAGCAGTTTTCGCAGCATGAACACTGAAGCTTTCTTT. Amino acids: CASSFRSMNTEAFF.

The chain uses TRBV29-1 and TRBJ2-3, with TRBD2 matching over 12 bases. The CDR3 extends over 14 amino acids. V was pared by 3 bases and J by 4 bases, with 2 bases of the junction left unmatched. Per the germline V gene, CDR1 is SQVTM and CDR2 is ANQGSEA. DNA for the CDR3: TGCAGCGTTGAGGCTAGCGGGGGGGCAGATACGCAGTATTTT. Its translation: CSVEASGGADTQYF.

The gene calls are TRBV19 and TRBJ2-2, with D unclear. V gave up 7 bases and J gave up 1 base, with 7 bases separating them. CDR3 length: 13 residues. The germline CDR1 and CDR2 sequences are LNHDA and SQIVND (reference sequence). The CDR3 DNA sequence: TGTGCCAGTAATCTGGGGAACACCGGGGAGCTGTTTTTT. Translating gives CASNLGNTGELFF.

The rearrangement links TRBV18 to TRBJ1-4; unclear D gene. Trimming pared 2 bases from V and 7 bases from J, leaving 11 bases between. CDR1 is KGHSH, CDR2 LQKENI, per germline. The CDR3 is 14 residues long. This chain's CDR3 is CASSPGREGEKLFF. CDR3 nucleotides: TGTGCCAGCTCACCAGGAAGGGAGGGTGAAAAACTGTTTTTT.

The CDR3 DNA is TGTGCCAGCAGCCCCGATCTGGCGACTAGGAGCTCCTACAATGAGCAGTTCTTC. It encodes CASSPDLATRSSYNEQFF. The V gene is TRBV9, the J gene TRBJ2-1, with a tentative D call TRBD2 (6 bases). Germline CDR1 SGDLS, CDR2 YYNGEE. The CDR3 has 18 residues. V was trimmed by 4 bases and J by 0 bases, leaving 20 bases between them. Full variable domain (rest looked up from reference TRBV9 and TRBJ2-1): DSGVTQTPKHLITATGQRVTLRCSPRSGDLSVYWYQQSLDQGLQFLIQYYNGEERAKGNILERFSAQQFPDLHSELNLSSLELGDSALYFCASSPDLATRSSYNEQFFGPGTRLTVL.

The count of this clone is one. The rearrangement uses TRBV7-2 and TRBJ2-1, with 8 bases identical to TRBD1. CDR3 length: 12 amino acids. V trimming: 3 bases; J trimming: 15 bases; junction bases outside the gene matches: 7. In germline, CDR1 is SGHTA, CDR2 FQGNSA. The CDR3 here is CASSFRTGWPFF. The CDR3 DNA reads as TGTGCCAGCAGCTTTAGGACAGGGTGGCCGTTCTTC.

The V call is TRBV5-1, the J call TRBJ2-1; 8 positions agree with TRBD1. This CDR3 is built from 17 residues. Germline trimming cut 0 bases from V and 9 bases from J; bases unmatched to any gene: 14. Germline V CDR1 and CDR2: SGHRS, YFSETQ. This chain's CDR3 is CASSLDGAGGFSGEQFF. The CDR3 DNA is TGCGCCAGCAGCTTGGATGGGGCAGGGGGCTTCTCTGGTGAGCAGTTCTTC.

This clone appeared once. The V call is TRBV7-9, the J call TRBJ2-2; D not resolved. With 2 bases removed from V and 2 bases from J, the gap between germline ends came to 9 bases. Germline V lookup: CDR1 SEHNR, CDR2 FQNEAQ (reference sequence). The CDR3 is 15 amino acids. The CDR3 sequence: CASSLQTLNTGELFF. The CDR3 DNA reads TGTGCCAGCAGCTTACAGACACTTAACACCGGGGAGCTGTTTTTT.

The chain uses TRBV6-5 and TRBJ1-6; unclear D gene. The CDR3 totals 13 residues. Trimming cost V 5 bases and J 8 bases, with 10 bases left between them. CDR1 and CDR2 from the germline V gene are MNHEY and SVGAGI. This CDR3 reads CASSRTFDSPLHF. The DNA for the CDR3 is TGTGCCAGCAGTCGGACCTTCGATTCACCCCTCCACTTT.

V usage is TRBV7-2 and J usage is TRBJ2-5, with D perhaps being TRBD1 or TRBD2 (6 bases each). The V end was cut by 5 bases, the J end by 5 bases, with 18 bases between. The CDR3 is 15 residues long. The germline V gene has CDR1 SGHTA and CDR2 FQGNSA. The CDR3 loop is CASSPRGGGGETQYF. CDR3 sequence (DNA): TGTGCCAGCAGCCCAAGAGGAGGGGGTGGGGAGACCCAGTACTTC.

The genes are TRBV18 and TRBJ1-3, with D possibly matching TRBD1 (5 bases). Per the germline V gene, CDR1 is KGHSH and CDR2 is LQKENI. This CDR3 has 15 residues. Trimming removed 2 bases at V and 0 bases at J, with 8 bases between. The CDR3 spells CASSPGTDSGNTIYF. The CDR3 DNA reads as TGTGCCAGCTCACCAGGGACGGACTCTGGAAACACCATATATTTT.

The CDR3 loop reads CASSLASAGGTEAFF. The CDR3 region has the DNA TGCGCCAGCAGCTTGGCCTCGGCAGGGGGCACTGAAGCTTTCTTT. V is TRBV5-1 and J is TRBJ1-1; 7 bases align to TRBD1. V trimming: 0 bases; J trimming: 4 bases; junction bases outside the gene matches: 6. Germline V gives CDR1 SGHRS, CDR2 YFSETQ. The CDR3 runs to 15 residues.

The rearrangement uses TRBV6-6 and TRBJ2-3, with D possibly TRBD1 on 5 matching bases. The CDR3 runs to 14 residues. The V end lost 6 bases, the J end lost 3 bases, and 13 bases lay between the germline ends. Germline lookup yields CDR1 MNHNY and CDR2 SVGAGI (reference sequence). CDR3 sequence: CASSVPGSTDTQYF. CDR3 bases: TGTGCCAGCAGCGTCCCAGGGTCGACAGATACGCAGTATTTT.

The chain couples TRBV19 to TRBJ2-3; 8 bases match TRBD2. Germline values: CDR1 LNHDA, CDR2 SQIVND (reference sequence). The CDR3 runs 16 residues. Germline trimming cut 6 bases from V and 5 bases from J; bases unmatched to any gene: 13. The CDR3 DNA is TGTGCCAGTAGATCCGGGACTAGTTGGAAGGAAGATACGCAGTATTTT. This encodes CASRSGTSWKEDTQYF.